These 14 T cell receptor beta chains came from one sample sequenced in a study of read filtering for tumor transcriptome and immune sequencing. Molecular barcoded adaptors covering alpha/delta and beta/gamma chains were used on about 390 ng RNA. In TCRdb, the reads were re-called with MiXCR into one record per CDR3 protein. Of approximately 23,000 distinct CDR3 sequences in the sample, around a fifth were seen once. Sequenced: a population of CD138-negative cells sorted from bone marrow. The source is a donor at least 40 years old with multiple myeloma.

This clonotype was seen many times. The CDR3 DNA reads as TGTGCCTGGAGTTCAGGGGGTGAGGAAAAACTGTTTTTT. Translated, it gives CAWSSGGEEKLFF. The rearrangement uses TRBV30 and TRBJ1-4; 7 bases are shared with TRBD1. The junction had 5 bases not matched to a gene; V was cut back by 2 bases and J by 8 bases. CDR1 is GTSNPN, CDR2 SVGIG, per germline (reference sequence). CDR3 length: 13 residues.

Regarding this clonotype: This likely came from a read error, as a far larger clone is one base away. The chain links TRBV5-4 to TRBJ1-4, with a weak D call TRBD2 (6 bases). The J call is in doubt because the DNA end fits TRBJ2-3 better. This CDR3 is 14 amino acids long. Germline values: CDR1 SGHNT, CDR2 YYREEE (reference sequence). Here the CDR3 reads CASSPTAGTDAQYF. DNA of the CDR3: TGTGCCAGCAGCCCGACCGCCGGGACTGATGCGCAGTATTTT.

Many counts were recorded for this clonotype. This sequence joins TRBV12-3 or TRBV12-4 and TRBJ2-7; D uncertain. The CDR3 loop spans 11 amino acids. V dropped 1 base and J dropped 5 bases, with 3 bases sitting between them. CDR3 loop: CASSLEDEQYF. CDR3 in DNA: TGTGCCAGCAGTTTAGAGGACGAGCAGTACTTC.

This clonotype was found many times. V and J are TRBV20-1 and TRBJ2-7; TRBD2 aligns across 9 bases. Looked up from germline, CDR1 is DFQATT and CDR2 is SNEGSKA (reference sequence). The CDR3 has 16 residues. With V trimmed by 3 bases and J by 10 bases, 19 bases remained unmatched. The CDR3 sequence is CSASIGLAGRSLEQYF. The CDR3 nucleotides are TGCAGTGCTAGCATAGGGCTAGCGGGGAGAAGTTTGGAACAGTACTTC.

This clonotype has a count of ten or more. The chain carries TRBV28 and TRBJ2-3, with 8 bases aligning to TRBD2. Germline lookup yields CDR1 MDHEN and CDR2 SYDVKM. The CDR3 covers 18 residues. Germline trimming cut 3 bases from V and 3 bases from J; bases unmatched to any gene: 14. CDR3 nucleotides: TGTGCCAGCAGTTTCATACGTACCGGGAGGGCCTGGACAGATACGCAGTATTTT. The encoded protein is CASSFIRTGRAWTDTQYF.

This clonotype came up once. The CDR3 does not close with the conserved phenylalanine or tryptophan, likely indicating a read error. The V gene is TRBV20-1, the J gene TRBJ1-1; 9 nucleotides match TRBD1. Germline V CDR1 and CDR2: DFQATT, SNEGSKA (reference sequence). This CDR3 region has 17 residues. The DNA for the CDR3 is TGCGGTGCTGTCCAAAGGGACAGGGCGGCGGTTCCCACTGAAGCTTTCCTT. It specifies CGAVQRDRAAVPTEAFL.

Concerning this clonotype: This could be a read error, since a much larger clone is one nucleotide away. The J gene is TRBJ2-5, the V gene TRBV28; 8 bases align to TRBD1. CDR3 length: 13 amino acids. The germline V gene encodes CDR1 MDHEN and CDR2 SYDVKM. Trimming took 11 bases from V and 4 from J; bases not matched to a gene: 9. CDR3 sequence reads: CARTGQGRETQYF. CDR3 sequence (DNA): TGTGCCCGCACCGGACAGGGTCGAGAGACCCAGTACTTC. Full variable domain (rest looked up from reference TRBV28 and TRBJ2-5): DVKVTQSSRYLVKRTGEKVFLECVQDMDHENMFWYRQDPGLGLRLIYFSYDVKMKEKGDIPEGYSVSREKKERFSLILESASTNQTSMYLCARTGQGRETQYFGPGTRLLVL.

Worth noting for this clonotype: Given a much more abundant clone one base away, this may be a read error. The V and J genes are TRBV24-1 and TRBJ2-1; 8 bases match TRBD2. V was pared by 4 bases and J by 9 bases, with 13 bases of the junction left unmatched. The CDR3 has 16 amino acids. Per the germline V gene, CDR1 is KGHDR and CDR2 is SFDVKD. In DNA, the CDR3 is TGTGCCACCAGTGACGCCGGAACTAGCGGAAACAGTGAGCAGTTCTTC. Amino acid sequence: CATSDAGTSGNSEQFF.

In this sample, this clonotype turned up many times. The V and J genes are TRBV28 and TRBJ2-4; TRBD1 matches at 9 bases. The V and J ends lost 5 bases and 7 bases, in that order; junction bases with no gene match: 9. Looked up from germline, CDR1 is MDHEN and CDR2 is SYDVKM. CDR3 length equals 15 residues. CDR3: CASSPRQGVGNIQYF. CDR3 nucleotide sequence: TGTGCCAGCAGTCCCCGACAGGGGGTGGGGAACATTCAGTACTTC.

The J gene is TRBJ1-6, the V gene TRBV5-1; no reliable D call. The CDR3 has 15 residues. Germline V gene sequence: CDR1 SGHRS, CDR2 YFSETQ. Trimming shortened V by 4 bases and J by 0 bases, and 8 bases separated the two germline ends. For the CDR3, the DNA is TGCGCCAGCAGCGAAAAGAGCTCCTATAATTCACCCCTCCACTTT. Protein sequence: CASSEKSSYNSPLHF.

This clonotype has at least ten counts. The chain uses TRBV29-1 and TRBJ1-1; D is unclear. Germline V CDR1 and CDR2: SQVTM, ANQGSEA. V lost 5 bases, J lost 1 base, and 8 bases lay in between. This CDR3 spans 12 amino acids. The CDR3 bases are TGCAGCGTTCGCTTGGGGAACACTGAAGCTTTCTTT. Its translation is CSVRLGNTEAFF.

Ten or more counts support this clonotype. The rearrangement uses TRBV12-3 or TRBV12-4 and TRBJ2-7, with D perhaps matching TRBD1 (6 bases). CDR3 length equals 14 residues. V was cut by 1 base and J by 4 bases, with 11 bases left in between. CDR3 nucleotide sequence: TGTGCCAGCAGTTTAGTAGGGGGTAGATACGAGCAGTACTTC. This sequence encodes CASSLVGGRYEQYF.

This clonotype was found many times. The chain is built from TRBV4-1 and TRBJ2-3; 8 bases are shared with TRBD2. The CDR3 contains 15 residues. After removal of 1 base from V and 3 bases from J, the junction contained 3 bases not matched to a gene. Germline CDR1 MGHRA, CDR2 YSYEKL. CDR3 nucleotides: TGCGCCAGCAGCCAAGCGGTAGCGGGGACAGATACGCAGTATTTT. This translates into CASSQAVAGTDTQYF.

This clonotype came up many times. The chain has TRBV28 and TRBJ2-7, with 12 positions matching TRBD2. This CDR3 region has 15 residues. V gave up 4 bases and J gave up 2 bases; unmatched junction bases: 3. CDR1 is MDHEN and CDR2 is SYDVKM in the germline V gene. The CDR3 here is CASSSSGRAAYEQYF. The CDR3 DNA reads TGTGCCAGCAGTTCTAGCGGGAGGGCGGCCTACGAGCAGTACTTC.